The clone carrying this T cell receptor beta chain was detected a few times. In TCRdb, the 5' RACE reads were re-called with MiXCR into one record per CDR3 protein. The sample lists fewer than 450,000 distinct CDR3 sequences, more than 20% occurring once. This sample stems from a study of T-cell memory formation after mild COVID-19. V lost 2 bases and J lost 1; bases outside the gene matches: 3. The V gene's germline CDR1 is SGHTA and CDR2 FQGNSA. The CDR3 extends over 16 amino acids. The sequence was collected from an adult woman who had mild COVID-19 (a few samples of this study predate the infection). Cell type and time point are not known. The sequencing sample was made of PBMCs or a T cell subset sorted from them (not recorded which). The chain links TRBV7-2 to TRBJ2-3; the match to TRBD2 covers 10 bases. The chain's CDR3 is CASSLLAGVRTDTQYF. In DNA, the CDR3 is TGTGCCAGCAGCTTACTAGCGGGGGTCCGCACAGATACGCAGTATTTT.